Following are 7 T cell receptor beta chains from one sample sequenced in a study of cytomegalovirus exposure and HLA in healthy donors. The PCR employed 60 Vbeta primers together with 13 Jbeta primers. Here immunoSEQ multiplex PCR was the method, and the copy in TCRdb shows in-frame clones only, minus some. The sample shows 150,000 to 200,000 clones, approximately 80% of them seen only once. The sequenced sample consisted of PBMCs. The receptors were gathered from a woman aged 25 to 39 in good health and CMV-seropositive.

V gene TRBV19 combines with J gene TRBJ2-3, with TRBD2 identical over 15 bases. The CDR3 length is 17 residues. The junction had 9 bases not matched to a gene; V was cut back by 5 bases and J by 6 bases. Germline loops: CDR1 LNHDA, CDR2 SQIVND (reference sequence). The CDR3 sequence: CASSAAKGLAGGDTQYF. In nucleotides, the CDR3 is TGTGCCAGTAGTGCGGCGAAGGGACTAGCGGGAGGTGATACGCAGTATTTT.

The genes are TRBV15 and TRBJ2-1, with a possible D match to TRBD1 (6 bases). Germline assignment: CDR1 LNHNV and CDR2 YYDKDF (reference sequence). This CDR3 is built from 16 residues. V dropped 0 bases and J dropped 0 bases, with 9 bases sitting between them. CDR3 amino acids: CATSRDRGNSYNEQFF. The CDR3 nucleotides are TGTGCCACCAGCAGAGACAGGGGAAACTCCTACAATGAGCAGTTCTTC.

The V and J genes are TRBV11-2 and TRBJ1-2; 9 bases fit TRBD1. After removal of 5 bases from V and 7 bases from J, the junction contained 14 bases not matched to a gene. The CDR3 totals 16 residues. Germline CDR1 and CDR2: SGHAT and FQNNGV. CDR3 nucleotides: TGTGCCAGCAGCCCATCACCGGGACAGGGATTTTCTGGCTACACCTTC. This encodes CASSPSPGQGFSGYTF.

V is TRBV5-4 and J is TRBJ2-7; 11 nucleotides line up with TRBD1. The CDR3 extends over 14 amino acids. The germline V gene has CDR1 SGHNT and CDR2 YYREEE (reference sequence). V shed 5 bases and J 3 bases; nucleotides not matched to a gene: 4. The CDR3 coding sequence is TGTGCCAGCAGGGCCGGGACAGGGGGCTACGAGCAGTACTTC. Its translation: CASRAGTGGYEQYF. The full variable domain, rest sourced from reference TRBV5-4 and TRBJ2-7, is ETGVTQSPTHLIKTRGQQVTLRCSSQSGHNTVSWYQQALGQGPQFIFQYYREEENGRGNFPPRFSGLQFPNYSSELNVNALELDDSALYLCASRAGTGGYEQYFGPGTRLTVT.

A word on this clone: A junction boundary mismatches the germline segment, possibly from a read error. This rearrangement joins TRBV2 to TRBJ2-7; TRBD1 aligns across 9 bases. CDR3 length: 10 amino acids. Per germline, CDR1 SNHLY and CDR2 FYNNEI. CDR3 sequence (DNA): TGTGCCAGCAGTGGGGACAGGGCCGAATTC. Its translation is CASSGDRAEF.

This sequence joins TRBV10-3 and TRBJ2-3; TRBD1 might be the D (8 bases). CDR1 ENHRY and CDR2 SYGVKD come from the germline V gene. Trimming cost V 4 bases and J 4 bases, with 15 bases left between them. The CDR3 runs to 15 residues. CDR3 residues: CAISGVTGGADTQYF. DNA of the CDR3: TGTGCCATCAGTGGGGTCACAGGGGGGGCAGATACGCAGTATTTT.

This clone was observed a few times. This sequence joins TRBV6-5 and TRBJ1-5; D uncertain. V lost 2 bases, J lost 2 bases, and 10 bases lay in between. The germline gives CDR1 MNHEY, CDR2 SVGAGI. The CDR3 sequence is 15 residues long. CDR3 coding DNA: TGTGCCAGCAGTTACGTTATGGGAGGCAATCAGCCCCAGCATTTT. Translating it yields CASSYVMGGNQPQHF.